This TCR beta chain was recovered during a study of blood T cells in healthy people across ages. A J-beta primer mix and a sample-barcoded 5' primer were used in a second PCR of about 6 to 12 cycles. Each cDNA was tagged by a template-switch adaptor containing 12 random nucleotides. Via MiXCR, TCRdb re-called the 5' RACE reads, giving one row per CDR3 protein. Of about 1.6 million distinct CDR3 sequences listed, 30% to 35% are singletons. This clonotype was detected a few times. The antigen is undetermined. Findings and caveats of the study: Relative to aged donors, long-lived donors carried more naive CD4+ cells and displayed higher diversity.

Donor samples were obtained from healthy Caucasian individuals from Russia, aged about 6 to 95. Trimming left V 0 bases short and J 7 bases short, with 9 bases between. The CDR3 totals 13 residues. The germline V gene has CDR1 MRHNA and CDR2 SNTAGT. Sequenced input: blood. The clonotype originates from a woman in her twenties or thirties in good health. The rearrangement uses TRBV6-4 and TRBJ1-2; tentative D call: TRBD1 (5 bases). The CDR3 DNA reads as TGTGCCAGCAGTGACTCGGGGGTTGGTGGCTACACCTTC. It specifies CASSDSGVGGYTF.